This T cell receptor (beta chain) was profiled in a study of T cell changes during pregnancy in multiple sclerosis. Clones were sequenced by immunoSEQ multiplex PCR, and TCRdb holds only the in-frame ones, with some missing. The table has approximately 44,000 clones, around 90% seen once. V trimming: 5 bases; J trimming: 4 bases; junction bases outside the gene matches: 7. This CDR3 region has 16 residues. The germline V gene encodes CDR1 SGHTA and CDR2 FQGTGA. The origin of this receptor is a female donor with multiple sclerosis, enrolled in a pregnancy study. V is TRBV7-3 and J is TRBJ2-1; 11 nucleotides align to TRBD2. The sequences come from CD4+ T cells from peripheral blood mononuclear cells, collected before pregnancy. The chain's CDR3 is CASSNHGTSGYNEQFF. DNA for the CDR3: TGTGCCAGCAGCAACCACGGGACTAGCGGATACAATGAGCAGTTCTTC.